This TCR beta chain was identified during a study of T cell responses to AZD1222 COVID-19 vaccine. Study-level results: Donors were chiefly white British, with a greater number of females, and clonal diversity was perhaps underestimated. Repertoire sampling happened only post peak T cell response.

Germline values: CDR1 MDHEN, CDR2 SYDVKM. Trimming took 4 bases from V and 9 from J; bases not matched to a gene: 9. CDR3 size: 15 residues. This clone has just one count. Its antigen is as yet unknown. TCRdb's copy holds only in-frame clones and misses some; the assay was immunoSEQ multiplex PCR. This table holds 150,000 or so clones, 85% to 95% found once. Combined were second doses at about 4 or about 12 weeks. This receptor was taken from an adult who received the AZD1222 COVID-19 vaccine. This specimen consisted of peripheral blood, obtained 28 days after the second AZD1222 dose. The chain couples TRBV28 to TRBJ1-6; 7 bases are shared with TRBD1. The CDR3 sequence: CASSSPRQGSSPLHF. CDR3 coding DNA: TGTGCCAGCAGTTCCCCCCGACAGGGTAGTTCACCCCTCCACTTT.